A selection of T cell receptor beta chains follows, all from one sample in a study of shared clonotypes between healthy human individuals. Profiling relied on immunoSEQ multiplex PCR, and the TCRdb table lists in-frame clones only, not all of them. Counted here are under 2.5 million clones, about nine tenths occurring once; the ten biggest clones make up 0.3% to 0.45%. The source material was naive CD4+ T cells from PBMCs. The receptors shown here come from a man aged 18 to 29 in good health. Some clones in this sample may be carry-over from other donors' samples. Both conserved end residues are part of each CDR3. D genes are given only for firm matches. The size entry is marked missing in some rows and otherwise reads once, few, many or a size class.

clone_size: .; j_call: TRBJ2-7; d_call: TRBD1; v_call: TRBV5-1; cdr3_aa: CASSTGTGYYEQYF
clone_size: .; j_call: TRBJ2-1; d_call: .; v_call: TRBV11-3; cdr3_aa: CASSLAADNEQFF
clone_size: .; j_call: TRBJ1-5; d_call: .; v_call: TRBV11-2; cdr3_aa: CYRGNRKHF
clone_size: .; j_call: TRBJ2-2; d_call: .; v_call: TRBV7-7; cdr3_aa: CASSLISRDTGELFF
clone_size: .; j_call: TRBJ2-2; d_call: TRBD1; v_call: TRBV10-3; cdr3_aa: CAISDPVRLDRGPDTGELFF
clone_size: .; j_call: TRBJ2-5; d_call: .; v_call: TRBV5-4; cdr3_aa: CASSSAGQETQYF
clone_size: .; j_call: TRBJ1-2; d_call: .; v_call: TRBV5-6; cdr3_aa: CASSLRQTYGYTF
clone_size: once; j_call: TRBJ2-1; d_call: TRBD2; v_call: TRBV6-5; cdr3_aa: CASRPLAMGVNEQFF
clone_size: .; j_call: TRBJ2-5; d_call: TRBD2; v_call: TRBV28; cdr3_aa: CASRSSGRAQETQYF
clone_size: .; j_call: TRBJ1-3; d_call: .; v_call: TRBV28; cdr3_aa: CASSTRRGQIGNTIYF
clone_size: .; j_call: TRBJ1-2; d_call: .; v_call: TRBV5-1; cdr3_aa: CASSRGDETNYGYTF
clone_size: .; j_call: TRBJ2-3; d_call: TRBD2; v_call: TRBV15; cdr3_aa: CATSRDSHGTSREGTQYF
clone_size: .; j_call: TRBJ2-2; d_call: .; v_call: TRBV7-3; cdr3_aa: CASSLTGAIPTGELFF
clone_size: .; j_call: TRBJ2-1; d_call: .; v_call: TRBV9; cdr3_aa: CASSVSGTHGLEQFF
clone_size: .; j_call: TRBJ2-2; d_call: TRBD2; v_call: TRBV11-2; cdr3_aa: CASSLDRTSGSLTAGELFF
clone_size: .; j_call: TRBJ2-7; d_call: TRBD1; v_call: TRBV11-3; cdr3_aa: CASSLAGTGSYEQYF
clone_size: .; j_call: TRBJ1-2; d_call: .; v_call: TRBV6-4; cdr3_aa: CASKPGFNSNYGYTF
clone_size: .; j_call: TRBJ2-3; d_call: TRBD2; v_call: TRBV5-1; cdr3_aa: CASSAGTSGILGTQYF
clone_size: .; j_call: TRBJ2-4; d_call: TRBD2; v_call: TRBV7-2; cdr3_aa: CASSQRKRESGLGKNIQYF
clone_size: .; j_call: TRBJ2-7; d_call: TRBD2; v_call: TRBV18; cdr3_aa: CASSSGRGSTYEQYF
clone_size: .; j_call: TRBJ2-4; d_call: .; v_call: TRBV5-8; cdr3_aa: CASSLLGQSKYF
clone_size: .; j_call: TRBJ2-1; d_call: .; v_call: TRBV7-9; cdr3_aa: CASGWTLDEQFF
clone_size: once; j_call: TRBJ2-7; d_call: .; v_call: TRBV4-2; cdr3_aa: CASSQVVTPAAYEQYF
clone_size: .; j_call: TRBJ1-2; d_call: .; v_call: TRBV27; cdr3_aa: CASSIGSGPNYGYTF
clone_size: .; j_call: TRBJ1-1; d_call: .; v_call: TRBV27; cdr3_aa: CASSFGAFPNTEAFF
clone_size: .; j_call: TRBJ1-1; d_call: TRBD1; v_call: TRBV18; cdr3_aa: CASSPQDRRNTEAFF
clone_size: .; j_call: TRBJ2-5; d_call: .; v_call: TRBV10-3; cdr3_aa: CAISDRTQETQYF
clone_size: .; j_call: TRBJ2-6; d_call: TRBD1; v_call: TRBV7-3; cdr3_aa: CASSPGGGGANVLTF
clone_size: .; j_call: TRBJ1-2; d_call: TRBD1; v_call: TRBV5-5; cdr3_aa: CASSLAAAGGYWDYGYTF
clone_size: .; j_call: TRBJ2-3; d_call: .; v_call: TRBV10-3; cdr3_aa: CAISEGGRQRGDTQYF
clone_size: .; j_call: TRBJ2-7; d_call: .; v_call: TRBV20-1; cdr3_aa: CSAGTITEQYF
clone_size: .; j_call: TRBJ2-2; d_call: TRBD1; v_call: TRBV7-9; cdr3_aa: CASGTGNTGELFF
clone_size: .; j_call: TRBJ2-1; d_call: TRBD2; v_call: TRBV10-3; cdr3_aa: CAIRSVASGYNEQFF
clone_size: .; j_call: TRBJ1-4; d_call: .; v_call: TRBV5-4; cdr3_aa: CASRVVRQGKNEKLFF
clone_size: few; j_call: TRBJ1-5; d_call: TRBD1; v_call: TRBV28; cdr3_aa: CASSGTGQQPQHF
clone_size: .; j_call: TRBJ1-2; d_call: .; v_call: TRBV18; cdr3_aa: CASSPRGFYGYTF
clone_size: .; j_call: TRBJ1-1; d_call: TRBD1; v_call: TRBV7-3; cdr3_aa: CASRADRGVNTEAFF
clone_size: .; j_call: TRBJ2-1; d_call: .; v_call: TRBV5-8; cdr3_aa: CASSLWGEQFF
clone_size: .; j_call: TRBJ1-3; d_call: TRBD1; v_call: TRBV30; cdr3_aa: CAWRSGGGGNTIYF
clone_size: .; j_call: TRBJ1-1; d_call: .; v_call: TRBV28; cdr3_aa: CASQTPRKGNTEAFF
clone_size: .; j_call: TRBJ2-4; d_call: .; v_call: TRBV28; cdr3_aa: CASSSVAKNIQYF
clone_size: .; j_call: TRBJ2-1; d_call: .; v_call: TRBV14; cdr3_aa: CASSLSRYPQFF
clone_size: .; j_call: TRBJ1-1; d_call: TRBD1; v_call: TRBV6-1; cdr3_aa: CASRDRGPNEAFF
clone_size: .; j_call: TRBJ2-7; d_call: TRBD2; v_call: TRBV14; cdr3_aa: CASSRRRVAGGLEQYF
clone_size: .; j_call: TRBJ2-3; d_call: .; v_call: TRBV5-1; cdr3_aa: CASSIPGPAQYF
clone_size: .; j_call: TRBJ2-1; d_call: TRBD2; v_call: TRBV19; cdr3_aa: CASTPRLAGGSNEQFF
clone_size: .; j_call: TRBJ2-5; d_call: TRBD1; v_call: TRBV5-1; cdr3_aa: CASSLTGGQETQYF
clone_size: .; j_call: TRBJ2-1; d_call: TRBD2; v_call: TRBV5-1; cdr3_aa: CASSRLAGMSSYNEQFF
clone_size: .; j_call: TRBJ1-2; d_call: .; v_call: TRBV11-1; cdr3_aa: CASSPNGDNYGYTF